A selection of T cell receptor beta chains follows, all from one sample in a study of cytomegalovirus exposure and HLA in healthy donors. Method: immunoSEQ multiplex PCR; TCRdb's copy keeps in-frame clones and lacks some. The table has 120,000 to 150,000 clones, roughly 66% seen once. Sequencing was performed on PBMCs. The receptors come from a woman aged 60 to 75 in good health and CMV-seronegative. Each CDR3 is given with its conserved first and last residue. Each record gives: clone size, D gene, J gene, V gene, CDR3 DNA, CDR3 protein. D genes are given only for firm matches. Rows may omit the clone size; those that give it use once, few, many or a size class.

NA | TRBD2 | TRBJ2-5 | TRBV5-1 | TGCGCCAGCAGCGGGGGGACTACCCGACAAGAGACCCAGTACTTC | CASSGGTTRQETQYF
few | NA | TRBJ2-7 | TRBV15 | TGTGCCACCAGCCCCCGGTTCGGCGAGCAGTACTTC | CATSPRFGEQYF
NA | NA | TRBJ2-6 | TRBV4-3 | TGCGCCAGCAGCCAAGATCCGGGGACTGGGGCCAACGTCCTGACTTTC | CASSQDPGTGANVLTF
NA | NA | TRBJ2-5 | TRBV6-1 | TGTGCCAGCAGTGAAGAGGGGGGGTGGGAGACCCAGTACTTC | CASSEEGGWETQYF
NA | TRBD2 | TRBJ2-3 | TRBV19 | TGTGCCAGTAGTTTGACTAGCGGGAGGCCCACAGATACGCAGTATTTT | CASSLTSGRPTDTQYF
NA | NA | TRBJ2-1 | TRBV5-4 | TGTGCCAGCAGCTTGGCCGGGAGCGCCTCCTACAATGAGCAGTTCTTC | CASSLAGSASYNEQFF
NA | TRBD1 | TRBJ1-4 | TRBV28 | TGTGCCAGCAGTTTACCGACAGGGGATGAAAAACTGTTTTTT | CASSLPTGDEKLFF
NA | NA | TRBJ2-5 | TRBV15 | TGTGCCACCAGCAGGGGGGGTTGGGATGAGACCCAGTACTTC | CATSRGGWDETQYF
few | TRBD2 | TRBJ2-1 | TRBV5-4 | TGTGCCAGCAGCTTGCCTTCGGTGGGAGGGCACAATGAGCAGTTCTTC | CASSLPSVGGHNEQFF
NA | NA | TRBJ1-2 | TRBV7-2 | TGTGCCAGCAGCTCCCCGCTCGGAGGGAATAGTAATGGCTACACCTTC | CASSSPLGGNSNGYTF
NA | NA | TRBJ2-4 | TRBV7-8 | TGTGCCAGCAGCCGACAGGTAGCCGAAAACATTCAGTACTTC | CASSRQVAENIQYF
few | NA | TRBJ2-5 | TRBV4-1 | TGCGCCAGCAGCCCTGGCGGGACCAAAGAGACCCAGTACTTC | CASSPGGTKETQYF
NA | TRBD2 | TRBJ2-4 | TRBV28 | TGTGCCAGCAGTTTACTAGCGGGAGTGCGAGGGAACATTCAGTACTTC | CASSLLAGVRGNIQYF
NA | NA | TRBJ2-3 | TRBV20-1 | TGCAGTGCCGAGGAGGCAAATACGCAGTATTTT | CSAEEANTQYF
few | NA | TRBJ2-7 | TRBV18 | TGTGCCAGCTCACAGACCAGGGTCGAGCAGTACTTC | CASSQTRVEQYF